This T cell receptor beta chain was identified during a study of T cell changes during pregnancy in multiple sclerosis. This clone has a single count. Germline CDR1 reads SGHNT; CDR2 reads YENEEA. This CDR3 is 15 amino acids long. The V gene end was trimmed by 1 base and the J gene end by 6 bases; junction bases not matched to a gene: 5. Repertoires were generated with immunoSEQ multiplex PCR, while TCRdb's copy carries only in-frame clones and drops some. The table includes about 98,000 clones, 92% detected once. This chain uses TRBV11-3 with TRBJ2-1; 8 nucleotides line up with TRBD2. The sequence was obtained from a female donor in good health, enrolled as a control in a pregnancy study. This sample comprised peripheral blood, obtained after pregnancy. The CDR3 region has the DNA TGTGCCAGCAGCTTAGGGCGGGGGGCTAGCAATGAGCAGTTCTTC. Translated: CASSLGRGASNEQFF.